This T cell receptor beta chain comes out of a study of immune evolution from preneoplasia to lung adenocarcinoma (dated by TCRdb to about 2021). Turning to the overall study: The study combined immune gene expression, TCR sequencing and multiplex immunofluorescence to profile immune contexture across lung adenocarcinoma precursors and invasive adenocarcinoma. Resected precursor lesions (AAH, AIS, MIA) and invasive adenocarcinomas were compared against paired morphologically normal lung tissue. The sample size was set by how many specimens were available, not by a prior power calculation. Whole exome sequencing and methylation data from the same cohort of nodules were integrated with the immune data. The overall cohort was made up of fewer than 70 patients with pulmonary nodules who had surgical resection. TCR sequencing data came from approximately 56 patients. The study reported that under 110 samples were used for TCR sequencing. POLYSOLVER was used to infer Class I HLA alleles from exome data, and LOHHLA was used to detect allele-specific HLA loss.

The full study reports these points: Normal lung had the highest top T cell clone frequencies, which appeared to decline progressively from AAH through AIS, MIA and invasive adenocarcinoma. Because all patients came from Japan and China, whether the findings apply to Western populations was uncertain. Normal lung showed the highest clonality, whereas later-stage lesions appeared to have higher T cell density and diversity but lower clonality. The findings were based on association rather than direct causation, and larger cohorts with long-term follow-up and longitudinal biopsies were deemed needed.

V loses 0 bases of germline sequence and J loses 10 bases, and the interval between the two ends is 15 bases. The CDR3 sequence holds 13 residues, the cysteine and phenylalanine included. This entry keeps only the CDR3 DNA: 39 bases, framed from base 1. The germline V gene (reference sequence) gives CDR1 as GTSNPN and CDR2 as SVGIG. Between about 2014 and 2018, the patients underwent resection in either Japan or China. Two lung cancer pathologists independently confirmed the histologic diagnosis of each case on H&E slides. FFPE tissue was used for DNA isolation with the AllPrep DNA/RNA FFPE Kit. This clone occurred a few times. This receptor's antigen is unknown. Nothing much larger sits one base from this clone, and base qualities are not available. Using the immunoSEQ hsTCRbeta Kit, TCR beta CDR3 regions were sequenced from DNA. The authors' analysis ran thus. TCR sequencing data were analysed with the ImmunoSEQ Analyzer. T cell clonality was defined as 1 minus Pielou's evenness, calculated on productive rearrangements. The inverse Simpson index, applied to productive templates, was used to measure T cell diversity. T cell density was TCR beta template counts normalized to usable DNA, estimated by amplifying and sequencing housekeeping genes. Two-sided Kruskal-Wallis tests were used to compare TCR metrics between histologic stages. TCRdb mirrors the immuneACCESS table, restricted to in-frame sequences. Some clones are absent from its copies; in checked studies, under half trace to an unresolved V gene, and the reason for the others is unknown. V and J calls and clone size are given by that table; D and trimming were obtained from the DNA. The sample yields about 7,400 clones; around 84% were counted once. The ten largest clones take up 7.2% of the sample.

The clonotype comes from a person aged 70 to 80 with lung adenocarcinoma. Sequencing was performed on FFPE adjacent normal lung tissue. The chain joins TRBV30 to TRBJ1-1; the D gene is not confidently resolved. This receptor carries the CDR3 CAWSVSGSEVAFF. The DNA reads as follows: TGTGCCTGGAGTGTGTCGGGGTCCGAAGTAGCTTTCTTT.